This T cell receptor (beta chain) was recovered during a study of blood T cells in healthy people across ages. Alongside a J-beta primer mix, a sample-barcoded 5' primer served in a second PCR lasting about 7 to 11 cycles. TCRdb reprocessed the 5' RACE reads with MiXCR, giving one entry per CDR3 protein. Here the sample spans over 700,000 distinct CDR3 sequences, roughly 25% being singletons. Germline V gives CDR1 SQVTM, CDR2 ANQGSEA. J gave up 7 bases and V 6 bases, and 5 bases lay outside the gene matches. This CDR3 is 12 amino acids long. This clonotype was seen more than once but under ten times. These data were also reused for a study on T cells of mothers and their children. From that report: The entire RNA extract went into cDNA synthesis at about 1.4 ug per 15 ul. Added by the second PCR's M1S primer were sample barcodes and 2-4 random nucleotides. Sequencing revealed no T cell clones that were persistent and microchimeric.

The gene calls are TRBV29-1 and TRBJ1-2; TRBD1 aligns across 10 bases. Sequenced: blood. The TCR sequence derives from a boy younger than 18 in good health. The CDR3 coding sequence is TGCAGCGTCAGACAGGGGGCGGGTGGCTACACCTTC. Amino acids: CSVRQGAGGYTF.